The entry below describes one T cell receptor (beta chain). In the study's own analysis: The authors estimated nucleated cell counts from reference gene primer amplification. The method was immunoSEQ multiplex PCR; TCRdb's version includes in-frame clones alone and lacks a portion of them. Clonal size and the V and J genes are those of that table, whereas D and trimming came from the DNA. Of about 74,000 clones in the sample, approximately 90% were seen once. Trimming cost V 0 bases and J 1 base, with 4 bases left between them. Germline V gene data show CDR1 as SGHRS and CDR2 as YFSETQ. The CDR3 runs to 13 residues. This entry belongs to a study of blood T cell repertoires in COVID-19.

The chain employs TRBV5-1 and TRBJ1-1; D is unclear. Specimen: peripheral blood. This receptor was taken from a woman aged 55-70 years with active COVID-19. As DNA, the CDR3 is TGCGCCAGCAGCTTGGAACAGAACACTGAAGCTTTCTTT. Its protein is CASSLEQNTEAFF.